The rows below give T cell receptor beta chains drawn from one sample of a study of beta chain features in type 1 diabetes. Assay: immunoSEQ multiplex PCR; the TCRdb copy retains only in-frame clones and omits some. The sample contains over 150,000 clones, almost 8% of which appear only once. The material sequenced was central memory CD4+ T cells from blood. These receptors all stem from a man between 18 and 35 years old with type 1 diabetes. The CDR3 runs from the conserved cysteine through the conserved F or W. A D gene is named only where the DNA matches it firmly.

v_gene: TRBV7-2
j_gene: TRBJ2-5
d_gene: TRBD1
CDR3aa: CASSLVTGVVWPQYF

v_gene: TRBV6-4
j_gene: TRBJ2-1
d_gene: .
CDR3aa: CASSERLNEQFF

v_gene: TRBV5-8
j_gene: TRBJ1-2
d_gene: .
CDR3aa: CASSPDKDYGYTF

v_gene: TRBV9
j_gene: TRBJ2-3
d_gene: .
CDR3aa: CASSVVAESTDTQYF

v_gene: TRBV30
j_gene: TRBJ1-2
d_gene: .
CDR3aa: CAWTPRIYRGYTF

v_gene: TRBV28
j_gene: TRBJ1-6
d_gene: TRBD1
CDR3aa: CASSTRDRKASPLHF

v_gene: TRBV2
j_gene: TRBJ2-5
d_gene: TRBD1
CDR3aa: CASRMGQGAVTQYF

v_gene: TRBV29-1
j_gene: TRBJ2-7
d_gene: .
CDR3aa: CSVGEGSGREQYF

v_gene: TRBV15
j_gene: TRBJ2-1
d_gene: TRBD2
CDR3aa: CATSRSQGGNLYNEQFF

v_gene: TRBV5-4
j_gene: TRBJ2-1
d_gene: .
CDR3aa: CASSASGTGLYNEQFF

v_gene: TRBV27
j_gene: TRBJ2-7
d_gene: TRBD2
CDR3aa: CASSMKPGLTYEQYF

v_gene: TRBV2
j_gene: TRBJ1-2
d_gene: TRBD1
CDR3aa: CASSVQGAEYGYTF

v_gene: TRBV5-5
j_gene: TRBJ2-2
d_gene: .
CDR3aa: CASSLLTSTGELFF

v_gene: TRBV27
j_gene: TRBJ2-3
d_gene: TRBD1
CDR3aa: CASADRGTDTQYF

v_gene: TRBV30
j_gene: TRBJ1-2
d_gene: .
CDR3aa: CAWSVWPTGGYTF

v_gene: TRBV29-1
j_gene: TRBJ1-1
d_gene: TRBD1
CDR3aa: CSARDSTEAFF

v_gene: TRBV4-3
j_gene: TRBJ1-6
d_gene: TRBD1
CDR3aa: CASSQGSGTEGSPLHF

v_gene: TRBV4-1
j_gene: TRBJ1-2
d_gene: .
CDR3aa: CASSQDVRANYGYTF

v_gene: TRBV5-1
j_gene: TRBJ2-3
d_gene: TRBD1
CDR3aa: CASRPRGTGTQYF

v_gene: TRBV7-4
j_gene: TRBJ2-3
d_gene: TRBD1
CDR3aa: CARTVPTGWRDTQYF

v_gene: TRBV5-4
j_gene: TRBJ2-7
d_gene: .
CDR3aa: CASSLRDREPAAF

v_gene: TRBV7-2
j_gene: TRBJ1-2
d_gene: TRBD1
CDR3aa: CASSLYRGQDYGYTF

v_gene: TRBV29-1
j_gene: TRBJ1-2
d_gene: TRBD1
CDR3aa: CSGGTGFGYTF

v_gene: TRBV19
j_gene: TRBJ1-2
d_gene: .
CDR3aa: CASSIGQSNYGYTF

v_gene: TRBV11-2
j_gene: TRBJ2-1
d_gene: TRBD1
CDR3aa: CASSLDLTTGATFF

v_gene: TRBV5-1
j_gene: TRBJ1-4
d_gene: TRBD1
CDR3aa: CASSLTGVNEKLFF

v_gene: TRBV5-1
j_gene: TRBJ1-5
d_gene: .
CDR3aa: CASSLLGQNNQPQHF

v_gene: TRBV6-1
j_gene: TRBJ2-1
d_gene: TRBD1
CDR3aa: CAISEGQGVNEQFF

v_gene: TRBV11-2
j_gene: TRBJ2-5
d_gene: .
CDR3aa: CASSLGGRRLGQETQYF

v_gene: TRBV9
j_gene: TRBJ2-5
d_gene: TRBD2
CDR3aa: CASSVGTSGSQETQYF

v_gene: TRBV6-1
j_gene: TRBJ2-4
d_gene: TRBD1
CDR3aa: CASSEAGGGNIQYF

v_gene: TRBV28
j_gene: TRBJ1-4
d_gene: .
CDR3aa: CASKGDREKLFF

v_gene: TRBV27
j_gene: TRBJ2-5
d_gene: .
CDR3aa: CASSGPGVGEETQYF

v_gene: TRBV29-1
j_gene: TRBJ2-3
d_gene: TRBD2
CDR3aa: CSVPTGRASTDTQYF

v_gene: TRBV5-1
j_gene: TRBJ2-7
d_gene: TRBD1
CDR3aa: CASSVQGAYEQYF

v_gene: TRBV5-4
j_gene: TRBJ2-1
d_gene: TRBD1
CDR3aa: CASSIRDRVYNEQFF

v_gene: TRBV6-1
j_gene: TRBJ2-5
d_gene: TRBD1
CDR3aa: CASKDRVGETQYF

v_gene: TRBV5-1
j_gene: TRBJ2-5
d_gene: TRBD2
CDR3aa: CASSGFGGGAETQYF

v_gene: TRBV7-2
j_gene: TRBJ2-1
d_gene: .
CDR3aa: CASSLARGSDNEQFF

v_gene: TRBV25-1
j_gene: TRBJ1-5
d_gene: .
CDR3aa: CASGRDHISNQPQHF

v_gene: TRBV30
j_gene: TRBJ1-2
d_gene: .
CDR3aa: CAWRRYTDSSYGYTF

v_gene: TRBV5-4
j_gene: TRBJ1-1
d_gene: TRBD1
CDR3aa: CASRGGQANTEAFF

v_gene: TRBV30
j_gene: TRBJ1-2
d_gene: .
CDR3aa: CAWSVQANYGYTF

v_gene: TRBV5-6
j_gene: TRBJ2-3
d_gene: TRBD1
CDR3aa: CASNTGGFTDTQYF

v_gene: TRBV10-3
j_gene: TRBJ2-3
d_gene: .
CDR3aa: CAISEGLENTDTQYF

v_gene: TRBV27
j_gene: TRBJ2-5
d_gene: .
CDR3aa: CASGKGFGETQYF

v_gene: TRBV6-5
j_gene: TRBJ1-2
d_gene: TRBD1
CDR3aa: CASREQGQGGYTF

v_gene: TRBV7-9
j_gene: TRBJ1-2
d_gene: TRBD1
CDR3aa: CASSLWTGEGYTF